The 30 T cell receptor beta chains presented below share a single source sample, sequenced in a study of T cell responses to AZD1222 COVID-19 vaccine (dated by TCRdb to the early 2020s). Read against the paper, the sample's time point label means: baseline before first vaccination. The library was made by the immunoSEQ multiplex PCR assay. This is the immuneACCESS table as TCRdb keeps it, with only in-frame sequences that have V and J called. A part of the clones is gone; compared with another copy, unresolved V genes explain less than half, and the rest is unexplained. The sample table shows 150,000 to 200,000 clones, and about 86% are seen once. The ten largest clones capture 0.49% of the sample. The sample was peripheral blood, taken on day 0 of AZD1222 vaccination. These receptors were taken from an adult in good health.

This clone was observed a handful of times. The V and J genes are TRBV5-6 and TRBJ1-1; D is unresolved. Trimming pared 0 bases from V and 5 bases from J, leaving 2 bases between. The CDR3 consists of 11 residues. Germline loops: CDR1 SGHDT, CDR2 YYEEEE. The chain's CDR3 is CASSLVTEAFF. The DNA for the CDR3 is TGTGCCAGCAGCTTGGTAACTGAAGCTTTCTTT. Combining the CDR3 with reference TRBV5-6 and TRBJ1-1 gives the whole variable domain DAGVTQSPTHLIKTRGQQVTLRCSPKSGHDTVSWYQQALGQGPQFIFQYYEEEERQRGNFPDRFSGHQFPNYSSELNVNALLLGDSALYLCASSLVTEAFFGQGTRLTVV.

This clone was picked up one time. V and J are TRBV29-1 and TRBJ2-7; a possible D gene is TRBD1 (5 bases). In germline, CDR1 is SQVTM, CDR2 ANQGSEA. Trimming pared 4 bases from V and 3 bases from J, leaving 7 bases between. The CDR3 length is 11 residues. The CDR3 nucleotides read TGCAGCGTTGGACAGAACTACGAGCAGTACTTC. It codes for CSVGQNYEQYF.

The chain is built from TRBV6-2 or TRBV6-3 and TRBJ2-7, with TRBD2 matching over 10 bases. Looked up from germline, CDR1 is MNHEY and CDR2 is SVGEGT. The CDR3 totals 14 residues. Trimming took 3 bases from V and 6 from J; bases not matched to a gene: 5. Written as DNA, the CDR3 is TGTGCCAGCAGTTATGGGACTAGCGCTGGCGAGCAGTACTTC. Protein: CASSYGTSAGEQYF.

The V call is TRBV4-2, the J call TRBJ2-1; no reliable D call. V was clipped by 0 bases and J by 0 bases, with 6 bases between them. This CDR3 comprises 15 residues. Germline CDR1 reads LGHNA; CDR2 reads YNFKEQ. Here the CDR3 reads CASSQEKSSYNEQFF. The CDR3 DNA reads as TGTGCCAGCAGCCAAGAAAAGAGCTCCTACAATGAGCAGTTCTTC.

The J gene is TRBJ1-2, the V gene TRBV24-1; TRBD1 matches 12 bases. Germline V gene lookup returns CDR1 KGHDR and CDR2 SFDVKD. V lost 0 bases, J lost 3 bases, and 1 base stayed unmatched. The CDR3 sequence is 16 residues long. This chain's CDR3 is CATSDLGTGGYYGYTF. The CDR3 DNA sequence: TGTGCCACCAGTGATTTGGGGACAGGGGGCTACTATGGCTACACCTTC.

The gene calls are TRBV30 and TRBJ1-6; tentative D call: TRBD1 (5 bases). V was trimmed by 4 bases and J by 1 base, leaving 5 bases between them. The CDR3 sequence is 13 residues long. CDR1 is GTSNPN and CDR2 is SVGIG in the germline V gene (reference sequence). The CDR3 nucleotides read TGTGCCTGGAAGGGGTCCTATAATTCACCCCTCCACTTT. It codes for CAWKGSYNSPLHF.

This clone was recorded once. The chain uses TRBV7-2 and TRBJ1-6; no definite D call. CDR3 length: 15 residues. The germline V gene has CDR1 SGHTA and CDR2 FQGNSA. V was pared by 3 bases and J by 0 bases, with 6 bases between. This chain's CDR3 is CASSLFSSYNSPLHF. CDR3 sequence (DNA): TGTGCCAGCAGCTTGTTCAGCTCCTATAATTCACCCCTCCACTTT.

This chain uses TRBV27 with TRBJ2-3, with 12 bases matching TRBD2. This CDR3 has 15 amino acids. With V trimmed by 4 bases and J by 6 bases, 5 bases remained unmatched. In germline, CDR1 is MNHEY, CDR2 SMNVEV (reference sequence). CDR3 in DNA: TGTGCCAGCAGTTCTCTAGCGGGAGGGACGGATACGCAGTATTTT. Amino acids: CASSSLAGGTDTQYF.

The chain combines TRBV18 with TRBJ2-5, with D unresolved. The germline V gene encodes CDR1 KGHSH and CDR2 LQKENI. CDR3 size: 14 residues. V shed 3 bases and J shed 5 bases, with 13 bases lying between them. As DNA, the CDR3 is TGTGCCAGCTCACCTTCAGGCCTCTGGGAGACCCAGTACTTC. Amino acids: CASSPSGLWETQYF.

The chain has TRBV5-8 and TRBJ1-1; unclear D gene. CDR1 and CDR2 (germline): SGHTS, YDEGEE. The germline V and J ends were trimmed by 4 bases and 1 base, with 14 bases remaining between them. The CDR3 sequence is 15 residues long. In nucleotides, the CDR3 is TGTGCCAGCAGCCCGAAGTATGGAGGGAACACTGAAGCTTTCTTT. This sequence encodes CASSPKYGGNTEAFF.

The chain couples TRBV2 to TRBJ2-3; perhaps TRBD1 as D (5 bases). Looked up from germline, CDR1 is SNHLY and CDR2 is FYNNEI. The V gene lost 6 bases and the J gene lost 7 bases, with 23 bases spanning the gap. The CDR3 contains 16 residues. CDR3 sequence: CASRSLGRGDLNTQYF. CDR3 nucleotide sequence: TGTGCCAGCAGGTCTTTGGGGCGAGGAGATCTAAATACGCAGTATTTT.

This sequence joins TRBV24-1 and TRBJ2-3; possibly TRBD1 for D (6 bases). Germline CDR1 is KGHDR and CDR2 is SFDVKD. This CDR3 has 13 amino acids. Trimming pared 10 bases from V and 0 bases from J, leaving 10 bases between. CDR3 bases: TGTGCCACAAGCGACAGGAGCACAGATACGCAGTATTTT. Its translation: CATSDRSTDTQYF.

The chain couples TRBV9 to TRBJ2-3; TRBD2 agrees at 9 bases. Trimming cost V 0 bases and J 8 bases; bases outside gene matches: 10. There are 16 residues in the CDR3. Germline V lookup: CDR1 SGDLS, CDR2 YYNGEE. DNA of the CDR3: TGTGCCAGCAGCGTAGCGGTAGCGGGAGAAGGTACTACGCAGTATTTT. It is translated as CASSVAVAGEGTTQYF. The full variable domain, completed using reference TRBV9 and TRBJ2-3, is DSGVTQTPKHLITATGQRVTLRCSPRSGDLSVYWYQQSLDQGLQFLIQYYNGEERAKGNILERFSAQQFPDLHSELNLSSLELGDSALYFCASSVAVAGEGTTQYFGPGTRLTVL.

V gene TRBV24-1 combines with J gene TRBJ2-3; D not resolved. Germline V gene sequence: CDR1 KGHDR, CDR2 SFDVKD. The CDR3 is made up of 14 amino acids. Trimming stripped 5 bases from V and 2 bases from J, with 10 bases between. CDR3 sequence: CATSGARYTDTQYF. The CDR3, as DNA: TGTGCCACCAGTGGAGCTAGATACACAGATACGCAGTATTTT.

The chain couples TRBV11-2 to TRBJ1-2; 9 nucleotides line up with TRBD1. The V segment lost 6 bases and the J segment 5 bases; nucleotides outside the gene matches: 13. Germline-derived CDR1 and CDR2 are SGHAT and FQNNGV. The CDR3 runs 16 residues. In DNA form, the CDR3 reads TGTGCCAGCAGACCGCCGGGACAGGGATCGCGGTATGGCTACACCTTC. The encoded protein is CASRPPGQGSRYGYTF.

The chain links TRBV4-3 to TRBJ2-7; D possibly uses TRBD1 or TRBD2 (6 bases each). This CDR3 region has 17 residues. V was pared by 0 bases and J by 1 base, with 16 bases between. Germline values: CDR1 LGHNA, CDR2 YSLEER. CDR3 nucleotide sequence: TGCGCCAGCAGCCAAGATAATGGGGGGCATCGGTCCTACGAGCAGTACTTC. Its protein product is CASSQDNGGHRSYEQYF.

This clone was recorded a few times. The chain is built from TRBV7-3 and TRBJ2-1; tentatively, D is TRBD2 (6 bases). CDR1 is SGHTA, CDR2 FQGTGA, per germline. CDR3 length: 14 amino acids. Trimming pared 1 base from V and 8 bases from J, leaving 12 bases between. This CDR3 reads CASSLMDPSDEQFF. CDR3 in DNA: TGTGCCAGCAGCTTAATGGACCCTAGCGATGAGCAGTTCTTC.

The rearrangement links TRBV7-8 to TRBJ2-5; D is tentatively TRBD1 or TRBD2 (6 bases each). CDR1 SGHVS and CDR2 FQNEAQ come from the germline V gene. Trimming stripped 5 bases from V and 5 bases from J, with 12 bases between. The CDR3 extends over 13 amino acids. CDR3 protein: CASSPRGAETQYF. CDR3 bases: TGTGCCAGCAGCCCGAGGGGGGCGGAGACCCAGTACTTC.

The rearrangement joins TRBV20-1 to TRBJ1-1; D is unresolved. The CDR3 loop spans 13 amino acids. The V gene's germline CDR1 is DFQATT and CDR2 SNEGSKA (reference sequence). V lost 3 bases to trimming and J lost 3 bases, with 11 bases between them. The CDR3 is CSASSASDTEAFF. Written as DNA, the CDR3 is TGCAGTGCTAGTTCCGCTTCGGACACTGAAGCTTTCTTT.

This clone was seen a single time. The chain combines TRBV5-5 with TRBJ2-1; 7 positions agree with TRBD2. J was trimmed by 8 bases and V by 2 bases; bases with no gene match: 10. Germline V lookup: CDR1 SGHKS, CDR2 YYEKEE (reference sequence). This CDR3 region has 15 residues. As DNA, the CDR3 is TGTGCCAGCAGCTTCGCGGGAGTCGCGGGGGATGAGCAGTTCTTC. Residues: CASSFAGVAGDEQFF.

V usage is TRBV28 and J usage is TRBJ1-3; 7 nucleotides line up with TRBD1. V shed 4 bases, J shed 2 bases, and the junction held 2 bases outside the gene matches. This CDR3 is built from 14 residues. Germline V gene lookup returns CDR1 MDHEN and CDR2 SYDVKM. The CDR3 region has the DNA TGTGCCAGCAGTTCAACAGGGGCTGGAAACACCATATATTTT. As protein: CASSSTGAGNTIYF.

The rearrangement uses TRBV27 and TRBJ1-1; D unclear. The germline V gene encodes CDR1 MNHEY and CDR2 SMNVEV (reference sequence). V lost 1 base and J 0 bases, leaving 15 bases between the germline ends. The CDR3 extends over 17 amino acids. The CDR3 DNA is TGTGCCAGCAGTTTATGGGCGCGGCCCGAATTGAACACTGAAGCTTTCTTT. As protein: CASSLWARPELNTEAFF.

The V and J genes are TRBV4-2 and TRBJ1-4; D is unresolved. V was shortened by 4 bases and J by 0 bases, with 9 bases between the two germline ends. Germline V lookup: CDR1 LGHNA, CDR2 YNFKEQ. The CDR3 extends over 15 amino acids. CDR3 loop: CASSPPGSTNEKLFF. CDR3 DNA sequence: TGTGCCAGCAGCCCCCCGGGCTCAACTAATGAAAAACTGTTTTTT.

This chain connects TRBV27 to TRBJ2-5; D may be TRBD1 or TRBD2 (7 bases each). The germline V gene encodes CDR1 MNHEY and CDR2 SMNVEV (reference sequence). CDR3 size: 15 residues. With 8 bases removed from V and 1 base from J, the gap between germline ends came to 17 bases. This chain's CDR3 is CASSPGGGPQETQYF. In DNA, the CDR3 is TGTGCCAGCTCCCCAGGGGGGGGCCCCCAAGAGACCCAGTACTTC.

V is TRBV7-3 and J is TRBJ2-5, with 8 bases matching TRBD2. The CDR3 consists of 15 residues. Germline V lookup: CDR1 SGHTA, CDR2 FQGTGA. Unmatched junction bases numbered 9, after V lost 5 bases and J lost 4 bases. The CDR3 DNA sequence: TGTGCCAGCAGCCGAGGCGGGGGGCAGGGAGAGACCCAGTACTTC. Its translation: CASSRGGGQGETQYF. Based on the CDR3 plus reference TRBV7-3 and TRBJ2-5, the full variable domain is GAGVSQTPSNKVTEKGKYVELRCDPISGHTALYWYRQSLGQGPEFLIYFQGTGAADDSGLPNDRFFAVRPEGSVSTLKIQRTERGDSAVYLCASSRGGGQGETQYFGPGTRLLVL.

The CDR3 DNA sequence: TGCAGCGTTGAACGAGGAGCGAACACCGGGGAGCTGTTTTTT. Amino acid sequence: CSVERGANTGELFF. The chain carries TRBV29-1 and TRBJ2-2; D is ambiguous. Germline CDR1 reads SQVTM; CDR2 reads ANQGSEA. The CDR3 totals 14 residues. Between the trimmed V and J ends, which lost 2 bases and 0 bases, there was a span of 7 bases.

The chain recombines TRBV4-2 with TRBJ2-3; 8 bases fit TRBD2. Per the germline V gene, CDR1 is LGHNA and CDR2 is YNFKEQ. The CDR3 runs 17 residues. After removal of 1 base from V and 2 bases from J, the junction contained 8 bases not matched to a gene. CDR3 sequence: CASSQAQGRGVTDTQYF. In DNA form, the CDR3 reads TGTGCCAGCAGCCAAGCTCAAGGGCGGGGGGTCACAGATACGCAGTATTTT.

The CDR3 DNA follows: TGTGCCACCAGCAGGGGGACTAGCACAGATACGCAGTATTTT. Translation: CATSRGTSTDTQYF. The chain links TRBV15 to TRBJ2-3, with D maybe TRBD2 (6 bases). The germline V and J ends were trimmed by 3 bases and 0 bases, with 7 bases remaining between them. Looked up from germline, CDR1 is LNHNV and CDR2 is YYDKDF (reference sequence). This CDR3 is built from 14 residues.

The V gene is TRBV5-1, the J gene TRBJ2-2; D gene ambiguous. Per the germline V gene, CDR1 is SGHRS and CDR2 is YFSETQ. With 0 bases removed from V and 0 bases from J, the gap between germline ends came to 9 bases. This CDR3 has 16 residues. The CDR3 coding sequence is TGCGCCAGCAGCTTGGTCTCGCTGCCGAACACCGGGGAGCTGTTTTTT. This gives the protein CASSLVSLPNTGELFF.

CDR3 protein: CASSLQPGELFF. CDR3 sequence (DNA): TGTGCCAGCAGCCTCCAACCCGGGGAGCTGTTTTTT. The genes are TRBV7-3 and TRBJ2-2; unclear D gene. This CDR3 region has 12 residues. V was cut by 5 bases and J by 6 bases, with 7 bases left in between. CDR1 and CDR2 (germline): SGHTA, FQGTGA.